This T cell receptor beta chain was obtained from a study of blood T cell repertoires in COVID-19. Background on the study: Acute and convalescent COVID-19 samples came from the United States, Italy and Spain. T cells, B-cell-depleted T cells, or PBMCs supplied cDNA or gDNA.

Per the original methods: Reference gene primer amplification gave estimated nucleated cell counts. Some clones are missing from TCRdb's copy, which holds only in-frame ones; the method was immunoSEQ multiplex PCR. V and J calls and clone size are copied from that table; D and trimming were computed from the DNA. The repertoire holds fewer than 500,000 clones, with roughly 85% as singletons. This CDR3 contains 16 residues. Germline-derived CDR1 and CDR2 are LGHDT and YNNKEL (reference sequence). The J segment lost 2 bases and the V segment lost 4 bases, leaving 7 bases of the junction unmatched. Specimen: peripheral blood. This receptor was obtained from a woman in her 30s with active or convalescent COVID-19. The chain combines TRBV3-1 (or the pseudogene TRBV3-2) with TRBJ2-5; 10 positions agree with TRBD1. The CDR3 nucleotides are TGTGCCAGCAGCCTCTGGACAGGGGGGGTGCAAGAGACCCAGTACTTC. It translates to CASSLWTGGVQETQYF.